This T cell receptor beta chain was obtained from a study of response to subunit inactivated influenza vaccine. TCRdb independently ran MiXCR on the RT-PCR reads; one entry per CDR3 protein. The sample holds some 850,000 distinct CDR3 sequences, around a sixth seen once. Notes on this clonotype: Its cognate antigen is unknown.

Overall study findings and caveats: After each seasonal influenza vaccination, few new T cells are recruited, the authors suggested.

CDR1 KGHDR and CDR2 SFDVKD come from the germline V gene. The CDR3 has 15 amino acids. V lost 9 bases to trimming and J lost 5 bases, with 21 bases between them. This chain links TRBV24-1 with TRBJ2-5; a weak D match, TRBD2 (6 bases). The sequence derives from a man aged 50 or older who received an inactivated influenza vaccine. This specimen consisted of PBMCs from blood, obtained roughly 5 days after vaccination. The CDR3 coding sequence is TGTGCCACCTCCACCAGTACGAGCGGGTATGAGACCCAGTACTTC. Translation: CATSTSTSGYETQYF.